This T cell receptor beta chain is from a study of T-cell memory formation after mild COVID-19 (dated by TCRdb to about 2021). General notes on the study: Most TCR sequence clusters were specific to one of the two donors. In two donors, T-cell clones that expanded and contracted after mild COVID-19 were tracked by sequencing TCRalpha and TCRbeta repertoires over time. The cohort was made up of two young adult volunteers, one female and one male, who were previously healthy.

The cysteine opens and the phenylalanine closes a CDR3 of 14 amino acids. The entry retains the CDR3 DNA only, 42 bases that are in frame from base 1. Trimming removed 3 bases from V and 8 bases from J, leaving 16 bases between the germline ends. The germline V gene (reference sequence) sets CDR1 to MNHNY and CDR2 to SVGAGI. Regarding this clonotype: It has no known antigen specificity. No much larger clone is present one base from it, and per-base qualities are unavailable.

PBMCs were isolated by Ficoll-Paque density gradient centrifugation. TCRdb lists the instrument as Illumina NovaSeq 6000. TCRalpha and TCRbeta cDNA libraries were constructed by 5'RACE with constant-segment primers, with sample barcodes and unique molecular identifiers being introduced. Trizol reagent was used to extract RNA from every sample. The libraries were amplified in two PCR steps, and the second step added a second sample barcode and Illumina TruSeq adapters. Libraries were sequenced on an Illumina NovaSeq with 2 x 150 bp paired-end reads. In the authors' own workflow: With migec v1.2.7, reads were demultiplexed and then collapsed into UMI-guided consensus sequences. With mixcr v2.1.11, UMI consensuses were aligned to TRA and TRB V and J templates and assembled into clonotypes. A clonotype was counted as expanded or contracted only if both edgeR and NoisET called the change significant, with noise models trained on biological replicates. For edgeR calls, the thresholds were a false discovery rate-adjusted p below 0.01 and a log2 fold-change of 1. PCA with hierarchical clustering of max-normalized trajectories of the 1000 most abundant clonotypes was used as exploratory dynamics analysis. Each responding clone was given a CD4 or CD8 phenotype based on the CD4+ and CD8+ repertoires, which had been sequenced separately. TCRdb's own reprocessing of the public reads used fastp at Q25 and MiXCR and kept productive beta chains. A single entry per CDR3 protein holds the most common genes and DNA from its merged rows. The V and J calls were not made by the authors but by TCRdb's processing. For this sample there are about 340,000 distinct CDR3 sequences; around a sixth appear just once. The top ten clones comprise around 22% of the sample.

Paper-wide results and their limitations: The study included only a couple of mild cases, and larger cohorts that include severe cases with pre-infection samples were judged to be necessary. Whether the second-wave clones peaking on day 37 were SARS-CoV-2 specific was not confirmed. The detection of some responding clones in pre-infection memory suggests that pre-existing cross-reactive memory T cells joined the SARS-CoV-2 response. Clones contracting from day 15 to 85 had balanced CD4/CD8 phenotypes, while a second wave expanding from day 15 to 37 was biased towards CD4+. Contracting CD4+ clones turned up mainly in the CM and EM memory subsets, whereas EMRA was where CD8+ clones were enriched.

The clonotype was recovered from a man between 18 and 29 years old who had mild COVID-19 (a few samples of this study predate the infection). The sample titles of this study are shuffled in the database, so cell type and time point are left out; the donor was told from shared clones. This sequence uses TRBV6-6 and TRBJ1-2; perhaps TRBD1 is the D gene, with 5 bases matching. The sample was PBMCs or a T cell subset sorted from them (not recorded which). The bases read TGTGCCAGCAGTTATGGGGGTTTTCCTGACGGCTACACCTTC. Translated, this is CASSYGGFPDGYTF.